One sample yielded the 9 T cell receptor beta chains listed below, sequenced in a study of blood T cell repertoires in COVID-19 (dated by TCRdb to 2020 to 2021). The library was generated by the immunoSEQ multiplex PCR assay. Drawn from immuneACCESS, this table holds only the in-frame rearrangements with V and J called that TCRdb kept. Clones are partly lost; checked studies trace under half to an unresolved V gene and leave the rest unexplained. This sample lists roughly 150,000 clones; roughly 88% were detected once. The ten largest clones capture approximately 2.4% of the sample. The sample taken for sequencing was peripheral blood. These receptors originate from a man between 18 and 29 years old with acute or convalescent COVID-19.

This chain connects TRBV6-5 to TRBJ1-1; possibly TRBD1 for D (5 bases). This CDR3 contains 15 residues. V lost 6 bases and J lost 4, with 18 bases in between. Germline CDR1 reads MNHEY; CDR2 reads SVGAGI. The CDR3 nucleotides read TGTGCCAGCAGAAACAATCAGGTTGGGGCCACTGAAGCTTTCTTT. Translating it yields CASRNNQVGATEAFF.

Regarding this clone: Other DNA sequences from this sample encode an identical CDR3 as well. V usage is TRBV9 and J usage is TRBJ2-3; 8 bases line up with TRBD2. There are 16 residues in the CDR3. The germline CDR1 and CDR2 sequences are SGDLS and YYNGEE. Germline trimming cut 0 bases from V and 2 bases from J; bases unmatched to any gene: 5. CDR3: CASSVVASGFTDTQYF. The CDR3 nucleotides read TGTGCCAGCAGCGTAGTGGCTAGCGGGTTCACAGATACGCAGTATTTT.

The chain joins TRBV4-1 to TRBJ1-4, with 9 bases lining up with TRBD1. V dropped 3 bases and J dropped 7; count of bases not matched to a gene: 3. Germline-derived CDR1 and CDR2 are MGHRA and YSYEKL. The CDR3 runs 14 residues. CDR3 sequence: CASSQGDRAEKLFF. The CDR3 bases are TGCGCCAGCAGCCAGGGGGACAGGGCTGAAAAACTGTTTTTT.

CDR3 nucleotide sequence: TGCAGCTCAACCACGACAGGAATTATGAACACTGAAGCTTTCTTT. Its protein product is CSSTTTGIMNTEAFF. The rearrangement uses TRBV29-1 and TRBJ1-1; TRBD1 might be the D (6 bases). Trimming pared 8 bases from V and 0 bases from J, leaving 19 bases between. The CDR3 has 15 residues. CDR1 SQVTM and CDR2 ANQGSEA come from the germline V gene.

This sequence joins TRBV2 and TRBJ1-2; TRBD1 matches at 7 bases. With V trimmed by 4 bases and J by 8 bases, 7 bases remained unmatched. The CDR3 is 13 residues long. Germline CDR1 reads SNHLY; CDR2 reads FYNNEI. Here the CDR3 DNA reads TGTGCCAGCAGTGGACAGGGCTTCGAGGGCTACACCTTC. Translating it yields CASSGQGFEGYTF. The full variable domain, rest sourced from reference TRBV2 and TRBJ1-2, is EPEVTQTPSHQVTQMGQEVILRCVPISNHLYFYWYRQILGQKVEFLVSFYNNEISEKSEIFDDQFSVERPDGSNFTLKIRSTKLEDSAMYFCASSGQGFEGYTFGSGTRLTVV.

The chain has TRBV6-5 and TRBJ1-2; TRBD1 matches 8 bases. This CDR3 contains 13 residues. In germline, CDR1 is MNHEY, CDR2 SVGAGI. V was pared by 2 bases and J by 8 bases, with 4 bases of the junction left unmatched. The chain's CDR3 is CASSYGQGVGYTF. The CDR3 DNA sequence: TGTGCCAGCAGTTACGGACAGGGAGTCGGCTACACCTTC.

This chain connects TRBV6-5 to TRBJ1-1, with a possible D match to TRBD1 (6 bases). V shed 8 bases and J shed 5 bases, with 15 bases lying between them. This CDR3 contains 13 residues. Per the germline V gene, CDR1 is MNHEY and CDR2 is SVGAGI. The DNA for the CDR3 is TGTGCCAGCGGATCGAAACAGGGAACTGAAGCTTTCTTT. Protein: CASGSKQGTEAFF.

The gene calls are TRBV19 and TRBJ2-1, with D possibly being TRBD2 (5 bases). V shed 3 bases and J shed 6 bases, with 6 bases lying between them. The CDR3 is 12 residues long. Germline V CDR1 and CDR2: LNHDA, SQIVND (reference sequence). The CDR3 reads CASSIGVNEQFF. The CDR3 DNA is TGTGCCAGTAGTATCGGGGTCAATGAGCAGTTCTTC.

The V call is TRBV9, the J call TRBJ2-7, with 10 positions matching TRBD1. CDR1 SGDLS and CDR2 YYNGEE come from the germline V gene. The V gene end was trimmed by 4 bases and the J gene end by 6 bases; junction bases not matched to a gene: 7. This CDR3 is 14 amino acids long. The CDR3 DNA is TGTGCCAGCAGCCCCGGACAGGGGGTGGGCGAGCAGTACTTC. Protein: CASSPGQGVGEQYF.